These 2 T cell receptor beta chains came from one sample sequenced in a study of beta chain features in type 1 diabetes. Study results and caveats: The study found moderately but significantly shorter TCRB CDR3s in all four CD4+ subsets of Type 1 diabetes patients.

All of the isolated RNA was reverse transcribed, so expressed TCRB transcripts were sequenced. The data were produced by immunoSEQ multiplex PCR, yet TCRdb's version contains in-frame clones alone and is incomplete. Among under 850,000 clones listed, about an eighth were seen once. No antigens are known for them. The source material was naive CD4+ T cells from blood. The receptors were gathered from a man younger than 30 with type 1 diabetes.

This clone occurred a few times. The rearrangement links TRBV4-2 to TRBJ1-2; 11 bases match TRBD1. From germline, CDR1 is LGHNA and CDR2 YNFKEQ. Unmatched junction bases numbered 14, after V lost 0 bases and J lost 5 bases. The CDR3 runs to 19 residues. CDR3 DNA sequence: TGTGCCAGCAGCCAAGAGGGGTCGGACAGGGGGCTTTGGCCGTATGGCTACACCTTC. The encoded protein is CASSQEGSDRGLWPYGYTF.

The sample holds one count of this clone. This sequence joins TRBV2 and TRBJ1-2, with D unresolved. Germline V gene data show CDR1 as SNHLY and CDR2 as FYNNEI. Trimming cost V 7 bases and J 8 bases, with 11 bases left between them. The CDR3 has 11 residues. In nucleotides, the CDR3 is TGTGCCAGCACCTTTAGGGAGGGCTACACCTTC. It specifies CASTFREGYTF.